In its sample, the clone carrying this TCR beta chain was seen a few times. Its antigen is currently unknown. In germline, CDR1 is SNHLY, CDR2 FYNNEI. The length of the CDR3 is 14 residues. Germline trimming cut 3 bases from V and 13 bases from J; bases unmatched to any gene: 10. This specimen belongs to a study of T cells in localized non-small cell lung cancer. The study's findings and limits: In the blood, greater T cell density corresponded to longer overall survival. Detection in adjacent lung was observed for a median 57 of the top 100 tumor clones. Sequencing covered just one tumor region, so heterogeneity cannot be ruled out. There was higher T cell clonality in uninvolved adjacent lung than in tumor, and it was highest there.

Sequenced by immunoSEQ multiplex PCR; TCRdb stores in-frame clones only, minus some. Seen here are around 78,000 clones, 80% observed once, and the top ten hold nearly 9.5%. This specimen consisted of peripheral blood, obtained before any cancer treatment. This rearrangement joins TRBV2 to TRBJ2-2; 8 bases agree with TRBD2. The receptor was isolated from a female donor older than 55 with stage I lung adenocarcinoma. The CDR3 DNA follows: TGTGCCAGCAGTGATAGAAGGACTAGCAGAGGGCTGTTTTTT. Translating gives CASSDRRTSRGLFF.